This T cell receptor beta chain was observed in a study of blood T cell repertoires in COVID-19 (TCRdb year 2020). About the investigation overall: Samples covering the acute and convalescent phases of COVID-19 were provided by collaborators in the United States, Italy and Spain. The prospective study material was composed of cDNA or gDNA derived from T cells, B-cell-depleted T cells, or PBMCs. Deeply sampled blood TCRbeta repertoires from subjects exposed to, actively infected with, or recovered from COVID-19 were included in the dataset. The repertoires were released in a freely available public database meant as a resource for research on the immune response to SARS-CoV-2. Samples were obtained from the ongoing ImmuneRACE study (first 160 participants) and from 1,254 subjects provided by 6 global collaborators. A de-identified subject ID, COVID-19 status, age in years and sex were almost always included in the sample metadata. Where available, HLA class I and class II types were taken from metadata supplied by the sample provider and were not determined by assay-based typing.

V is trimmed back by 1 base and J by 3 bases, and the junction contains 2 bases that no gene match accounts for. The CDR3 contains 14 residues, cysteine and phenylalanine counted. Solely the CDR3 DNA is kept, with 42 bases framed from the first base. The germline V gene yields KGHSH for CDR1 and LQKENI for CDR2. Collaborating institutions collected whole blood in K2EDTA tubes following their own protocols. For TCRbeta analysis, collaborators shipped samples in one of three forms: frozen whole blood, isolated PBMCs, or DNA extracted from either of those sample types. A remark on this clone: There is no known antigen for this receptor. No much larger clone exists at a distance of one base, and base qualities are not known.

Paper-wide results and their limitations: Clinical and demographic metadata were provided uncurated, with the amount varying by source and participant.

TCRbeta CDR3 regions were amplified from genomic DNA by means of the immunoSEQ Assay, a bias-controlled multiplex PCR. The original pipeline was this. The number of nucleated cells in each sample was estimated from the amplification of reference gene primers within the assay. To quantify the absolute abundance of each unique TCRbeta CDR3 rearrangement, sequence reads were collapsed and filtered. For each sample, productive Simpson clonality was calculated by taking the square root of Simpson's diversity index across productive rearrangements. Entries here come from immuneACCESS through TCRdb and include only in-frame sequences with V and J called. Some clones fail to appear in such tables; in the studies checked, an unresolved V gene covers under half of the shortfall, and the cause of the remainder is unknown. From that table come the V and J calls and clone size; the DNA was used to work out D and trimming. This sample lists 80,000 to 100,000 clones; 90% were detected once. About 1.7% of the sample is in the top ten clones.

Recombination joined TRBV18 with TRBJ1-1; TRBD1 aligns with 7 central bases. This sequence originates from a man in his 60s with acute or convalescent COVID-19. Sample: peripheral blood. The DNA reads TGTGCCAGCTCACCACGGCAGGGGGACACTGAAGCTTTCTTT. Translation gives CASSPRQGDTEAFF.